This entry concerns a single T cell receptor beta chain. What it recognizes is unknown. The CDR3 consists of 16 residues. The germline gives CDR1 SQVTM, CDR2 ANQGSEA. The V segment lost 0 bases and the J segment 7 bases; nucleotides outside the gene matches: 12. RNA transcripts provided the source from which TCR beta CDR3 regions were amplified. HTBI primers drove first-round RT-PCR of the TCR CDR3. One entry per CDR3 protein results from TCRdb running MiXCR on the multiplex PCR reads. The sample holds 540,000 or so distinct CDR3 sequences; roughly 50% are singletons and the top ten take 15% to 20%. The data are from a study of T cells in Graves' hyperthyroidism and ophthalmopathy. Study observations and caveats: Ophthalmopathy, which appeared later, was predicted by the model a median approximately six months before onset. Most thyroid clonotypes that were expanded above 0.001 also turned up in blood.

The chain carries TRBV29-1 and TRBJ2-7; 10 nucleotides agree with TRBD1. The sequencing sample was made of peripheral blood or thyroid tissue (not recorded which). The sequence came from an adult woman with Graves' disease, either hyperthyroidism or ophthalmopathy (not recorded which). CDR3 sequence (DNA): TGCAGCGTTGAAGATCGAGGTCTCGGGACAGGGGAGGAGCAGTACTTC. Its protein product is CSVEDRGLGTGEEQYF.